This T cell receptor beta chain was identified in a study of OX40 agonist ivuxolimab in advanced cancers. The wider study: Patients received the agonistic anti-OX40 (CD134) antibody ivuxolimab. The group had a mean age of about 64 years, ranged from about 23 to 85, and was approximately 81% male.

Study conclusions and caveats: In CD8+ T cells, expanded clones were on average more numerous than in CD4+. Researchers did not determine the expanded peripheral T cells' antigen specificity.

This clone was seen a few times. No antigen is known for it. The CDR3 runs to 14 residues. V lost 4 bases and J lost 11, with 18 bases in between. The germline V gene has CDR1 LNHDA and CDR2 SQIVND (reference sequence). Generated by immunoSEQ multiplex PCR, the TCRdb table keeps only in-frame clones and is missing some. The table records under 80,000 clones, approximately 90% of them present only once. V and J are TRBV19 and TRBJ1-5; no reliable D call. The sequencing here drew on CD4+ or CD8+ T cells sorted from blood, taken in a trial of the OX40 agonist ivuxolimab. The TCR comes from an adult with an advanced solid tumor such as melanoma, head and neck, liver or kidney cancer. The CDR3 nucleotides read TGTGCCAGTAGTAGGGCTACACCAGATTGGGCCCAGCATTTT. Translating gives CASSRATPDWAQHF.